This T cell receptor (beta chain) was identified in a study of T cells in Graves' hyperthyroidism and ophthalmopathy (dated by TCRdb to about 2019). About the investigation overall: Peripheral blood was sampled at the time of initial diagnosis, prior to any treatment. The paper describes TCR Vbeta CDR3 sequencing of 135 peripheral blood samples, made up of around 41 ophthalmopathy patients, some 76 hyperthyroidism patients and some 17 progressor patients. TCR V-J signatures able to tell the groups apart were searched for in a discovery cohort of around 95 patients, of whom over 40 had Graves' ophthalmopathy and some 60 had stable Graves' hyperthyroidism. An independent validation cohort of around 19 hyperthyroidism patients and roughly 16 patients who later progressed to ophthalmopathy tested prospective prediction of ophthalmopathy. Thyroid tissue and blood T-cell repertoires from over 5 Graves' hyperthyroidism patients were also compared in the study. Once sampling was done, hyperthyroidism patients were given methimazole at a starting dose of 30 mg daily, whereas ophthalmopathy patients were given high-dose intravenous methylprednisolone. The 75 to 100 discovery patients were divided at random into training and test sets in a 7:3 ratio.

Amplification of TCR beta CDR3 regions was carried out from RNA transcripts. A first-round RT-PCR of the TCR CDR3 used the HTBI primer set with the Qiagen OneStep RT-PCR kit. The libraries were constructed in a second round of multiplex PCR and then size-selected and purified. The libraries were sequenced on an Illumina HiSeq2000 using paired-end 100 bp reads. The paper's processing steps were these. SOAPnuke was used to process the raw data, with reads discarded if the reads contained adapters or uncalled bases, had a mean Phred below 15, or lacked an exact constant-primer or identifier match. COPE v1.2.5 was used to merge the high-quality paired reads, and each unique nucleotide sequence was defined as a clonotype. MiTCR v1.1 was used to align clonotypes to the IMGT TRBV, TRBD and TRBJ reference segments. Only V-J combinations with frequency above 0.0001, covering 99.2% of repertoires, were analysed. A TCS score was defined as the ratio of F50 (clonal expansion) to E x V (chaos), with BLOSUM62-based TCRdist applied between CDR3 peptides within each V-J. Welch's t-statistics and random forest reduced 514 V-J features to 10 to 15, which were used in a naive Bayes classifier (R e1071). TCRdb trimmed the raw reads at Q25, called clones with MiXCR and kept productive beta chains. Rows are unified per CDR3 protein, each entry keeping the most common DNA and genes. The V and J calls here are based on TCRdb, not the publication. The sample table lists 150,000 or so distinct CDR3 sequences, less than 10% of them with a count of one. Of the sample, roughly 23% is held by the ten largest clones.

The CDR3 covers 11 residues, taking in both the cysteine and the phenylalanine. CDR3 DNA only is kept here, 33 bases in frame from base 1. Looking up the germline V gene yields CDR1 SQVTM and CDR2 ANQGSEA. Trimming costs V 4 bases and J 2 bases, and their ends lie 5 bases apart. Hyperthyroidism patients were newly diagnosed, with disease duration under 2 months, and aged 18 to 65 years. Exclusion was applied to patients with uncontrolled infections, other autoimmune diseases, pregnancy or lactation. Diagnoses were based on clinical symptoms, serum thyroxine and TRAb, thyroid ultrasound and orbital computed tomography. Blood from progressor patients was drawn when they were first diagnosed with hyperthyroidism, before any ophthalmopathy symptoms appeared. Ficoll-Paque density gradient centrifugation was used to isolate PBMCs from around 10 ml of fresh peripheral blood. Progressor patients were initially diagnosed with Graves' hyperthyroidism and developed ophthalmopathy during follow-up. Trizol reagent was used to extract total RNA, and RNA quality was then checked on an Agilent 2100 Bioanalyzer.

In this sample, this clonotype turned up many times. Its cognate antigen has yet to be identified. No much larger clonotype is one base removed from it; base qualities were not supplied. Summary of the overall study and its limitations: Sample size was not statistically predetermined, and blinding of investigators to group allocation was not performed. A model built on a 13 V-J signature distinguished ophthalmopathy from stable hyperthyroidism, reaching approximately 89% sensitivity and around 81% specificity in cross-validation and 80%/75% in testing. Most expanded thyroid clonotypes (frequency above 0.001) were also detected in blood, suggesting blood repertoires may reflect thyroid immune responses. In validation, progression to ophthalmopathy was predicted by the model with more than 65% sensitivity and 72.22% specificity, a median of about 6.8 months before onset.

Input material: blood. This chain joins TRBV29-1 to TRBJ1-1, with the D gene call left open. The receptor comes from a woman under 30 with Graves' hyperthyroidism that later progressed to Graves' ophthalmopathy. The CDR3 region reads CSVVVNTEAFF. In nucleotide form, the sequence is TGCAGCGTTGTGGTAAACACTGAAGCTTTCTTT.